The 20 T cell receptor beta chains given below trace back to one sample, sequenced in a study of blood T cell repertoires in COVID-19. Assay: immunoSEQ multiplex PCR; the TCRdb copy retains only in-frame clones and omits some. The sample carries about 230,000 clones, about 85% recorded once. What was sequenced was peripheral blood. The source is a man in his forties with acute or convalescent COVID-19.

The CDR3 nucleotides read TGCGCCAGCAGCTCAGACATCTCCTACGAGCAGTACTTC. This gives the protein CASSSDISYEQYF. This rearrangement joins TRBV5-1 to TRBJ2-7; no reliable D call. Germline lookup yields CDR1 SGHRS and CDR2 YFSETQ. The CDR3 covers 13 residues. V was pared by 3 bases and J by 0 bases, with 7 bases between.

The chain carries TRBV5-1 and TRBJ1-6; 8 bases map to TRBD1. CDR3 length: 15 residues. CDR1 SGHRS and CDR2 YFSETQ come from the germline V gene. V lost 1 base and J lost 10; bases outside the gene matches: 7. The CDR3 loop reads CASSLTGGNRSPLHF. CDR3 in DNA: TGCGCCAGCAGCTTGACAGGGGGTAATCGGTCACCCCTCCACTTT.

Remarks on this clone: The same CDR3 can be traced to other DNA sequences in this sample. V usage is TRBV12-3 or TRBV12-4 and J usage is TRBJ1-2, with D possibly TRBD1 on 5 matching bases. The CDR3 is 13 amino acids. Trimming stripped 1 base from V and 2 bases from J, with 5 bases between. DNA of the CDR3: TGTGCCAGCAGTTTAGGACAGAACTATGGCTACACCTTC. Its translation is CASSLGQNYGYTF.

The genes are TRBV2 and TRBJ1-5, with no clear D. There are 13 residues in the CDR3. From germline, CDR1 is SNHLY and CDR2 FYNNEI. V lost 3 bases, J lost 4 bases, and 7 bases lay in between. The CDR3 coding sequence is TGTGCCAGCAGTGAGGTCAGAAATCAGCCCCAGCATTTT. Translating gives CASSEVRNQPQHF.

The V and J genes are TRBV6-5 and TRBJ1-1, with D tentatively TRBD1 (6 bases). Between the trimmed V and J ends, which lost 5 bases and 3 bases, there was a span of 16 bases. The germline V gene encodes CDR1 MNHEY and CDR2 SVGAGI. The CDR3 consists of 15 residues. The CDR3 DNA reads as TGTGCCAGCAGTAGGCAGGGGAGGGCGTACACTGAAGCTTTCTTT. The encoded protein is CASSRQGRAYTEAFF.

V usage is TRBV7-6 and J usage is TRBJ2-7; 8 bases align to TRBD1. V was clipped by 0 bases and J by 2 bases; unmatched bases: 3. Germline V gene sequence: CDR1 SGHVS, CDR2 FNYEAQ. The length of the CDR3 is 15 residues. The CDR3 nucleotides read TGTGCCAGCAGCTTAGCAGGGACAGGTCCCTACGAGCAGTACTTC. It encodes CASSLAGTGPYEQYF.

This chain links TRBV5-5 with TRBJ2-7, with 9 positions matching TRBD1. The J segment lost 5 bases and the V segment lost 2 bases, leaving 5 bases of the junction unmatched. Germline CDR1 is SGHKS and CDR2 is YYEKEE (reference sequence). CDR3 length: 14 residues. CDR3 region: CASSLWGQGNEQYF. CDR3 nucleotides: TGTGCCAGCAGCTTATGGGGACAGGGCAACGAGCAGTACTTC.

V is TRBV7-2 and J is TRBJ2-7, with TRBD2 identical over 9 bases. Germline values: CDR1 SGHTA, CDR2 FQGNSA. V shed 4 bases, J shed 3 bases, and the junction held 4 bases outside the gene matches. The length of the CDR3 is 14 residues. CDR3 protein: CASSYPTSGYEQYF. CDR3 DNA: TGTGCCAGCAGCTACCCGACTAGCGGCTACGAGCAGTACTTC.

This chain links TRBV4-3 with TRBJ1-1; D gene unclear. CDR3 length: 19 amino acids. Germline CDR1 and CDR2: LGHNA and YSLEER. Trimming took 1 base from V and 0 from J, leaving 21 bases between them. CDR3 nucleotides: TGCGCCAGCAGCCAAGGCCCATCGGAGAAGACTTATATGAACACTGAAGCTTTCTTT. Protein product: CASSQGPSEKTYMNTEAFF.

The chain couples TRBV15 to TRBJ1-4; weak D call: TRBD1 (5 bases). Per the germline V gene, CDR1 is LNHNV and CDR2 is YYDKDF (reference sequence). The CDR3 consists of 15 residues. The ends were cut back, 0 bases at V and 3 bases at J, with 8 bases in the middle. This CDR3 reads CATSRDTQANEKLFF. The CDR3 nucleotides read TGTGCCACCAGCAGAGATACACAGGCTAATGAAAAACTGTTTTTT.

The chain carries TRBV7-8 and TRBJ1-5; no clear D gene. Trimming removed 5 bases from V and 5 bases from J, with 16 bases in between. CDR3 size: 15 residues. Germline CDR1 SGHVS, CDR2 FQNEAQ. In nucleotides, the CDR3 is TGTGCCAGCAGCGGGAGATGGGTCCCCCATCAGCCCCAGCATTTT. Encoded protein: CASSGRWVPHQPQHF.

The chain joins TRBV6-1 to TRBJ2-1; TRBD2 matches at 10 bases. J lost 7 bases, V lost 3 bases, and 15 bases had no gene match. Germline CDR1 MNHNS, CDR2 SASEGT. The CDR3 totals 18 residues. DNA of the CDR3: TGTGCCAGCAGTGACATGCCTAGCGGGGGATACGGTCGGAATGAGCAGTTCTTC. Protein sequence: CASSDMPSGGYGRNEQFF.

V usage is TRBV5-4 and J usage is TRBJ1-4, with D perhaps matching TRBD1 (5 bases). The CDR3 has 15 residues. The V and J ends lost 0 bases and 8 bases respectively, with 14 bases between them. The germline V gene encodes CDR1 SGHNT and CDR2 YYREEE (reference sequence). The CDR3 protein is CASSLDQGSGEKLFF. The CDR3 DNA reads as TGTGCCAGCAGCTTGGATCAGGGTTCAGGAGAAAAACTGTTTTTT.

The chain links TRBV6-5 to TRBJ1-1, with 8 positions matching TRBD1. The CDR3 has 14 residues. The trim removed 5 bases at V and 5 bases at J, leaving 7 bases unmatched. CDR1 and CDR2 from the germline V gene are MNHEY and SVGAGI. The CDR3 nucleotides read TGTGCCAGCAGTCCAGGGGGCGGGTGGACTGAAGCTTTCTTT. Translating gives CASSPGGGWTEAFF.

CDR3 region: CASSFRGPGDTIYF. For the CDR3, the DNA is TGTGCCAGCAGCTTCAGGGGGCCCGGGGACACCATATATTTT. This chain uses TRBV11-2 with TRBJ1-3; 8 nucleotides agree with TRBD1. V dropped 3 bases and J dropped 8; count of bases not matched to a gene: 6. This CDR3 is 14 amino acids long. Germline CDR1 SGHAT, CDR2 FQNNGV.

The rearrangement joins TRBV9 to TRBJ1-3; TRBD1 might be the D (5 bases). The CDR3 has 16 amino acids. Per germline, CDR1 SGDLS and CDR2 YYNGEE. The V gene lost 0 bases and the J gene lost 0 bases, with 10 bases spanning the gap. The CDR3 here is CASSVEGLRSGNTIYF. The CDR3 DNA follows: TGTGCCAGCAGCGTAGAGGGACTGCGCTCTGGAAACACCATATATTTT.

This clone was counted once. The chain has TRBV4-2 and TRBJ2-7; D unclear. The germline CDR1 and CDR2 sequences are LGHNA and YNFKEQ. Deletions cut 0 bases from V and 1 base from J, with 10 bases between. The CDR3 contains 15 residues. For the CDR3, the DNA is TGTGCCAGCAGCCAAGACGGGTCAAAGTCCTACGAGCAGTACTTC. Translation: CASSQDGSKSYEQYF.

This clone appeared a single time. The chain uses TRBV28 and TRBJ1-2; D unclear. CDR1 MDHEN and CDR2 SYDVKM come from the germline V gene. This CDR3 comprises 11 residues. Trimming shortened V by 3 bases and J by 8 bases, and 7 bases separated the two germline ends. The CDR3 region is CASSFTGGYTF. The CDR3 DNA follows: TGTGCCAGCAGTTTCACCGGGGGCTACACCTTC.

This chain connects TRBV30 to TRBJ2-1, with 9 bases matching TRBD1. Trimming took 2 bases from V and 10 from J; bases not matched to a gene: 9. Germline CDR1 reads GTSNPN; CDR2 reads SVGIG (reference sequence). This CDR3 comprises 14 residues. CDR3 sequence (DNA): TGTGCCTGGAGTTTGGGACAGGGCGTCAGGGAGCAGTTCTTC. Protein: CAWSLGQGVREQFF.

The CDR3 is CASGRSSYNEQFF. DNA for the CDR3: TGTGCCAGCGGTCGGAGCTCCTACAATGAGCAGTTCTTC. The chain combines TRBV6-5 with TRBJ2-1, with unresolved D. From germline, CDR1 is MNHEY and CDR2 SVGAGI. V dropped 8 bases and J dropped 0 bases, with 8 bases sitting between them. The CDR3 consists of 13 residues.